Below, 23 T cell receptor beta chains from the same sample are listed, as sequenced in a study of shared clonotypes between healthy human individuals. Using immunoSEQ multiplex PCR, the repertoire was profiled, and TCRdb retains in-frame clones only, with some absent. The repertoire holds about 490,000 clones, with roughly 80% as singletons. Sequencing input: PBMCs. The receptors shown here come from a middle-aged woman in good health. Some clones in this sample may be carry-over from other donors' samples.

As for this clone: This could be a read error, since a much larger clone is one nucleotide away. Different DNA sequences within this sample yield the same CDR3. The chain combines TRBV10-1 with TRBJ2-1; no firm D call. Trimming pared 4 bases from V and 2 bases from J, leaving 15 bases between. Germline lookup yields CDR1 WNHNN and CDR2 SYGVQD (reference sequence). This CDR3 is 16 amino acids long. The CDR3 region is CASSGGRLGPYNEQFF. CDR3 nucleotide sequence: TGCGCCAGCAGTGGTGGACGGCTAGGACCCTACAATGAGCAGTTCTTC.

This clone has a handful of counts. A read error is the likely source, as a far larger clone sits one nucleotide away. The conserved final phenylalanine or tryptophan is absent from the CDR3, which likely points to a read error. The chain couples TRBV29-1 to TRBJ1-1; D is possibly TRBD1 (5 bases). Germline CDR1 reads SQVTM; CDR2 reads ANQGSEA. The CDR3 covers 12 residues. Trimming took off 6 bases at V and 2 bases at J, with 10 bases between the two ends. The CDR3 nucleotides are TGCAGCGTCGGTGACAGTAACACTGAAGCTTTCCTT. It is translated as CSVGDSNTEAFL.

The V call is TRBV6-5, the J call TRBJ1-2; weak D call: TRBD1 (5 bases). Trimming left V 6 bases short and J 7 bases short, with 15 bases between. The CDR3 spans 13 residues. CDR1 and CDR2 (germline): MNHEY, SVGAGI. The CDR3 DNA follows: TGTGCCAGCAGCCCGGGGGGGTTTAGTGGCTACACCTTC. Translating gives CASSPGGFSGYTF.

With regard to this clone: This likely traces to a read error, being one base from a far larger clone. For the CDR3, the DNA is TGTACCAGCAGTTACTCCTCCGGTGAGGCGAACACTGAAGCTTTCTTT. Amino acid sequence: CTSSYSSGEANTEAFF. The rearrangement uses TRBV6-5 and TRBJ1-1; D remains ambiguous. Germline CDR1 is MNHEY and CDR2 is SVGAGI. CDR3 length: 16 residues.

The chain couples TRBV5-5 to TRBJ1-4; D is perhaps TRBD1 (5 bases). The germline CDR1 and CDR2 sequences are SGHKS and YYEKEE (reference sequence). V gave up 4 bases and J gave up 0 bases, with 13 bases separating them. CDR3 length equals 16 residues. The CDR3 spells CASSNPGGSTNEKLFF. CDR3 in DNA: TGTGCCAGCAGCAACCCGGGGGGGTCAACTAATGAAAAACTGTTTTTT.

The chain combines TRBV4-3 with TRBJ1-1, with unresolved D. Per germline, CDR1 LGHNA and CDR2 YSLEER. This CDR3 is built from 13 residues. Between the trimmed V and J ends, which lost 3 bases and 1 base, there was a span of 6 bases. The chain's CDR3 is CASSQGGNTEAFF. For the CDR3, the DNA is TGCGCCAGCAGCCAGGGCGGGAACACTGAAGCTTTCTTT.

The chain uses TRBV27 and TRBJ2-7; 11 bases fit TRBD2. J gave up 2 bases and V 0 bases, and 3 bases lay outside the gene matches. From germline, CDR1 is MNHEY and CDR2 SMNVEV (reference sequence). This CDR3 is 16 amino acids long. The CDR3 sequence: CASSLSGLAGAYEQYF. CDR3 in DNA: TGTGCCAGCAGTTTATCCGGACTAGCGGGCGCCTACGAGCAGTACTTC.

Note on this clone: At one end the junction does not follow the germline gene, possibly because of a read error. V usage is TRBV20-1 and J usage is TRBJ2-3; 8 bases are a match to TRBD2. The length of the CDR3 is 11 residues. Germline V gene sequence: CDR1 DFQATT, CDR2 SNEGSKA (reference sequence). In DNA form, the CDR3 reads TGCAGTGCCCAGAGAGGGACTAGTTTAAATTTT. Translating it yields CSAQRGTSLNF.

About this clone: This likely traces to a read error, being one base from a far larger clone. DNA of the CDR3: TGTGCCAGCAGCATAATGGAGACCCAGTACTTC. Translating it yields CASSIMETQYF. The rearrangement joins TRBV7-8 to TRBJ2-5; D uncertain. Germline loops: CDR1 SGHVS, CDR2 FQNEAQ. The CDR3 runs to 11 residues. Between the trimmed V and J ends, which lost 5 bases and 5 bases, there was a span of 6 bases.

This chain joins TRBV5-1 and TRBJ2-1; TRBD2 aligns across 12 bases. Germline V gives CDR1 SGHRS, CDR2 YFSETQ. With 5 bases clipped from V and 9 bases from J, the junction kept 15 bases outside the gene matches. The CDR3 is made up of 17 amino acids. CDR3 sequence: CASREPGTSGLLREQFF. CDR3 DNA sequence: TGCGCCAGCAGGGAACCCGGGACTAGCGGGCTCTTGCGTGAGCAGTTCTTC. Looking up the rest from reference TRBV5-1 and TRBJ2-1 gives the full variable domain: KAGVTQTPRYLIKTRGQQVTLSCSPISGHRSVSWYQQTPGQGLQFLFEYFSETQRNKGNFPGRFSGRQFSNSRSEMNVSTLELGDSALYLCASREPGTSGLLREQFFGPGTRLTVL.

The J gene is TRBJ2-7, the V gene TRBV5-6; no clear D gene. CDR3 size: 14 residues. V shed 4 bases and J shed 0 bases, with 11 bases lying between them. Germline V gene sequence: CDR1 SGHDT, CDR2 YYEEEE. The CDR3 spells CASSPGGSSYEQYF. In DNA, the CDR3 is TGTGCCAGCAGCCCCGGCGGCAGCTCCTACGAGCAGTACTTC.

As DNA, the CDR3 is TGCAGCGTTGCCAGGGGGGAGACCCAGTACTTC. Translated, it gives CSVARGETQYF. The V call is TRBV29-1, the J call TRBJ2-5; 7 bases fit TRBD1. Germline CDR1 SQVTM, CDR2 ANQGSEA. This CDR3 contains 11 residues. With V trimmed by 4 bases and J by 5 bases, 1 base remained unmatched.

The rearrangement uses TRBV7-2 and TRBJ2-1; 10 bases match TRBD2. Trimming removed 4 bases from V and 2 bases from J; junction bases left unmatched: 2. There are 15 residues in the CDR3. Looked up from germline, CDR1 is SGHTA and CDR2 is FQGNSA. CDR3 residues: CASSWTSGAYNEQFF. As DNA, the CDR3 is TGTGCCAGCAGCTGGACTAGCGGAGCCTACAATGAGCAGTTCTTC. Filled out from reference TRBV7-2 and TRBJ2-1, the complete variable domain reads GAGVSQSPSNKVTEKGKDVELRCDPISGHTALYWYRQSLGQGLEFLIYFQGNSAPDKSGLPSDRFSAERTGGSVSTLTIQRTQQEDSAVYLCASSWTSGAYNEQFFGPGTRLTVL.

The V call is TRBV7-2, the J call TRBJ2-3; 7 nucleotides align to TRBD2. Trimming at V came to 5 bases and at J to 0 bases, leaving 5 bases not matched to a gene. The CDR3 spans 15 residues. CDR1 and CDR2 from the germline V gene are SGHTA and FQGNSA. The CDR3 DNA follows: TGTGCCAGCAGCCCATTGGGGGGGAGCACAGATACGCAGTATTTT. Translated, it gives CASSPLGGSTDTQYF.

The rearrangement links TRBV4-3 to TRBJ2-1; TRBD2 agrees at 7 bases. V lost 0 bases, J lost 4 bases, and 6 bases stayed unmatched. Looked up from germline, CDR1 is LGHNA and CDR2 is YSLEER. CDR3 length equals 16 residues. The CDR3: CASSQDLADVYNEQFF. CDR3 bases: TGCGCCAGCAGCCAAGATCTAGCGGACGTATACAATGAGCAGTTCTTC.

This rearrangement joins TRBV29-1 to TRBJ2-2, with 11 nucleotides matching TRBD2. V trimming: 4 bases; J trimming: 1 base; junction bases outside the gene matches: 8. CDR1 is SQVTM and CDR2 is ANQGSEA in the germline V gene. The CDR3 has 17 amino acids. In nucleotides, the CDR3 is TGCAGCGTTGGTCCGGGACTAGCGGAATGGAACACCGGGGAGCTGTTTTTT. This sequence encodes CSVGPGLAEWNTGELFF.

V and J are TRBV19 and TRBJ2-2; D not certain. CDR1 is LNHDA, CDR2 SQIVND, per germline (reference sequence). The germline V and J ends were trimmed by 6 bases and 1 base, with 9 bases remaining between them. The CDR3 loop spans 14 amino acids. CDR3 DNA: TGTGCCAGTAGCTATTGGGGGAACACCGGGGAGCTGTTTTTT. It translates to CASSYWGNTGELFF.

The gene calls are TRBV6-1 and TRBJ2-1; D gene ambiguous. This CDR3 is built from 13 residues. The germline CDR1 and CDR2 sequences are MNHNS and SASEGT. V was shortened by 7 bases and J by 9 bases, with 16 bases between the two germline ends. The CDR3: CASIGSGLGEQFF. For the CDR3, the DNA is TGTGCCAGCATCGGTTCCGGTCTGGGTGAGCAGTTCTTC.

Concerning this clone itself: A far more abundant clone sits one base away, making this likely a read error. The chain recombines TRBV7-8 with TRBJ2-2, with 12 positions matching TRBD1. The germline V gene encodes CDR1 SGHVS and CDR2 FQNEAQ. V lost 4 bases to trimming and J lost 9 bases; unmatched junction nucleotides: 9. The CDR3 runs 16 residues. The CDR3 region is CASSSRDRGRTRELFF. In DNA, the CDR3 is TGTGCCAGCAGCTCGCGGGACAGGGGGCGAACCAGGGAGCTGTTTTTT.

The CDR3 DNA reads as TGTGCCAGCAGCTTAGGCCTCACAGATACGCAGTATTTT. Translating it yields CASSLGLTDTQYF. The V gene is TRBV11-3, the J gene TRBJ2-3, with D unresolved. The germline gives CDR1 SGHNT, CDR2 YENEEA. Trimming stripped 1 base from V and 2 bases from J, with 4 bases between. The CDR3 covers 13 residues.

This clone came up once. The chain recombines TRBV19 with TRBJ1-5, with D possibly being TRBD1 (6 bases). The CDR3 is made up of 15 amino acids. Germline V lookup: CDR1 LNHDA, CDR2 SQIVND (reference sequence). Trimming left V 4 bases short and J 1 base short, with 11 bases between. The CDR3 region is CASSTDGQSNQPQHF. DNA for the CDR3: TGTGCCAGTAGTACCGATGGACAGAGCAATCAGCCCCAGCATTTT.

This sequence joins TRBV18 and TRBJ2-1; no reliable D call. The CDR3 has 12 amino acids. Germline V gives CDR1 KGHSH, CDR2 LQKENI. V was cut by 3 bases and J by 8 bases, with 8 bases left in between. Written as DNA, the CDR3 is TGTGCCAGCTCACCCGACGGGTATGAGCAGTTCTTC. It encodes CASSPDGYEQFF.

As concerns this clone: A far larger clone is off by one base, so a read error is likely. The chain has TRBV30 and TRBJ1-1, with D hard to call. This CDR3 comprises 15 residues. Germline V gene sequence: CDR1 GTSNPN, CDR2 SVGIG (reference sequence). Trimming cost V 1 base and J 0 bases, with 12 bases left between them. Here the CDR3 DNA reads TGTGCCTGGAGTGCAGGCCCTCAACTGAACACTGAAGCTTTCTTT. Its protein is CAWSAGPQLNTEAFF.